This T cell receptor (beta chain) was identified in a study of cytomegalovirus exposure and HLA in healthy donors. Between the trimmed V and J ends, which lost 2 bases and 0 bases, there was a span of 23 bases. The CDR3 consists of 20 residues. Germline CDR1 is SGHVS and CDR2 is FNYEAQ. Data came from immunoSEQ multiplex PCR; TCRdb stores just in-frame clones and leaves some out. The data contain about 130,000 clones, roughly 90% of them singletons. V is TRBV7-6 and J is TRBJ2-4; tentatively, D is TRBD1 (6 bases). This sequence originates from a man younger than 45 in good health and CMV-seronegative. The specimen sequenced was PBMCs. The CDR3 loop is CASSLFLTATGHLAKNIQYF. The CDR3 DNA reads TGTGCCAGCAGCTTATTTCTGACCGCAACAGGGCATCTAGCCAAAAACATTCAGTACTTC.